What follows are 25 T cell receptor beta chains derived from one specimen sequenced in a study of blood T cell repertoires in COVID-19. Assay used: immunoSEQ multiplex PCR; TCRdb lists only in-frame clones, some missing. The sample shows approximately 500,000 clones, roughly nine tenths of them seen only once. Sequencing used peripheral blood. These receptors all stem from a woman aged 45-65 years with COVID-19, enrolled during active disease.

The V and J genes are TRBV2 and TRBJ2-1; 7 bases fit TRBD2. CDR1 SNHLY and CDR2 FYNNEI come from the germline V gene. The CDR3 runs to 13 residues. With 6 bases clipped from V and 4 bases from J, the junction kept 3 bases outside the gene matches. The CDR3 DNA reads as TGTGCCAGCAGCGGCGGGAGATACAATGAGCAGTTCTTC. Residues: CASSGGRYNEQFF.

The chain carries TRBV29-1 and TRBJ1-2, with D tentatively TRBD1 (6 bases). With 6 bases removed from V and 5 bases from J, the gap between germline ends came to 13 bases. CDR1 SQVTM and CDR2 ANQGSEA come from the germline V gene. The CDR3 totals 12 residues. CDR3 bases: TGCAGCGTGGGGGCTTTAGGATATGGCTACACCTTC. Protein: CSVGALGYGYTF.

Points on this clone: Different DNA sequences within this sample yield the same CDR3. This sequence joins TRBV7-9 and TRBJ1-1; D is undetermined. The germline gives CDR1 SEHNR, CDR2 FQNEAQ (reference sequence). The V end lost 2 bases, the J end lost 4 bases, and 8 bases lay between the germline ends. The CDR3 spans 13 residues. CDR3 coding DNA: TGTGCCAGCAGCTTAAATCGGGGCACTGAAGCTTTCTTT. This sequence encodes CASSLNRGTEAFF.

The CDR3 region is CASSFGLETVLKTQYF. For the CDR3, the DNA is TGTGCCAGCAGTTTCGGGTTGGAGACCGTCTTAAAGACCCAGTACTTC. This chain joins TRBV27 and TRBJ2-5; no clear D gene. Trimming cost V 3 bases and J 6 bases, with 20 bases left between them. The CDR3 loop spans 16 amino acids. Germline assignment: CDR1 MNHEY and CDR2 SMNVEV (reference sequence).

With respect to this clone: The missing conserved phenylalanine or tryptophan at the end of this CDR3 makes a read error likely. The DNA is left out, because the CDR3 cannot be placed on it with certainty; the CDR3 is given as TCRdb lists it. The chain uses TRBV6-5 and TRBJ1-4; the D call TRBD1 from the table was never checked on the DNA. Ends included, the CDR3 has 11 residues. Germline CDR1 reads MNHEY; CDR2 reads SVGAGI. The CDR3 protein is CASSYLNRGPG.

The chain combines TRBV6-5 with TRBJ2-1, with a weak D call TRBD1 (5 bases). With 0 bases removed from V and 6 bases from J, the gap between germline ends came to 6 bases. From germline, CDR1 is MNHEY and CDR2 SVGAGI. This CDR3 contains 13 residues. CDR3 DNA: TGTGCCAGCAGTTACTCAGGGGTCAATGAGCAGTTCTTC. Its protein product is CASSYSGVNEQFF.

The CDR3 sequence: CASAVLGTGFKPQHF. The CDR3 DNA reads TGTGCCAGCGCCGTCCTCGGGACAGGGTTCAAGCCCCAGCATTTT. The V and J genes are TRBV28 and TRBJ1-5; 9 nucleotides align to TRBD1. Trimming cost V 8 bases and J 8 bases; bases outside gene matches: 13. The germline gives CDR1 MDHEN, CDR2 SYDVKM. The CDR3 sequence is 15 residues long.

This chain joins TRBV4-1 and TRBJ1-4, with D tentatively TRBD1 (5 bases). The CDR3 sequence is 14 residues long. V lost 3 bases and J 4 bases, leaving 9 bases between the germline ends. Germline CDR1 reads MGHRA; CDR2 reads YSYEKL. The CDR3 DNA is TGCGCCAGCAGCCAGGGGCAAATTAATGAAAAACTGTTTTTT. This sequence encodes CASSQGQINEKLFF.

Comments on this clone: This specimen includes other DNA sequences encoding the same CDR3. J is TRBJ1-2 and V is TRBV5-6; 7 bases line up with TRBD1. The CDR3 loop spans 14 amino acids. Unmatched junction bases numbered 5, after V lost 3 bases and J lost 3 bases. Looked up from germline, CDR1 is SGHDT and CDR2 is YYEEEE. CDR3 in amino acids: CASSSRTGDYGYTF. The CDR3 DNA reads TGTGCCAGCAGCTCGAGGACAGGCGACTATGGCTACACCTTC.

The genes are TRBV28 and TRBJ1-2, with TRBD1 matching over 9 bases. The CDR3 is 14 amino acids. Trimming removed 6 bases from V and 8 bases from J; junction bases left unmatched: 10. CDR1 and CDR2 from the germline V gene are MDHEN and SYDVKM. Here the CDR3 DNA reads TGTGCCAGCAGAACCGGGACAGGGTCTATAGGCTACACCTTC. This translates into CASRTGTGSIGYTF.

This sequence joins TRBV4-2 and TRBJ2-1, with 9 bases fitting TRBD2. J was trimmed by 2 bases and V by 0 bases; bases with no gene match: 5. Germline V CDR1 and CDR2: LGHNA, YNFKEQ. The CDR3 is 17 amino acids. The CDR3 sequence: CASSQEPGGGAYNEQFF. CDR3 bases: TGTGCCAGCAGCCAAGAACCTGGCGGGGGGGCCTACAATGAGCAGTTCTTC.

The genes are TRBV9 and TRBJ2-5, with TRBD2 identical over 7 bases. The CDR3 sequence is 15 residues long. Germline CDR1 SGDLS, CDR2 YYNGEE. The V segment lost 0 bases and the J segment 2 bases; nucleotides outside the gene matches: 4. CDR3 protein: CASSVVSGEQETQYF. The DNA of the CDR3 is TGTGCCAGCAGCGTAGTCAGCGGGGAGCAAGAGACCCAGTACTTC.

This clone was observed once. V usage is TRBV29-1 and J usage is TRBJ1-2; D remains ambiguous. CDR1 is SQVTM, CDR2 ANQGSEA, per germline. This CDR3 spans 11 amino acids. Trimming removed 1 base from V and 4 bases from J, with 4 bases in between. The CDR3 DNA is TGCAGCGTTGAAGTTCTCTATGGCTACACCTTC. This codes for CSVEVLYGYTF.

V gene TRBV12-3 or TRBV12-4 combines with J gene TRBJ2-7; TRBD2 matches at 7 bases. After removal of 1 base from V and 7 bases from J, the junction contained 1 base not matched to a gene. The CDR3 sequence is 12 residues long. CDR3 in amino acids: CASSLGGGEQYF. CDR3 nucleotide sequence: TGTGCCAGCAGTTTAGGGGGAGGGGAGCAGTACTTC.

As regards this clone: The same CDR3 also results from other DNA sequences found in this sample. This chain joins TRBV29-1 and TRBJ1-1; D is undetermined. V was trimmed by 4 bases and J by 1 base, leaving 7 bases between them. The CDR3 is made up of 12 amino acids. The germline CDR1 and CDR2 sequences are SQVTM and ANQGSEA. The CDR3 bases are TGCAGCGTTGGGGGAGGGAACACTGAAGCTTTCTTT. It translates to CSVGGGNTEAFF.

CDR3 region: CASSPIMRGANVLTF. In DNA, the CDR3 is TGCGCCAGCAGCCCTATTATGAGGGGGGCCAACGTCCTGACTTTC. The chain couples TRBV5-1 to TRBJ2-6; no firm D call. The CDR3 spans 15 residues. Germline V gene data show CDR1 as SGHRS and CDR2 as YFSETQ. The V end was cut by 4 bases, the J end by 4 bases, with 12 bases between.

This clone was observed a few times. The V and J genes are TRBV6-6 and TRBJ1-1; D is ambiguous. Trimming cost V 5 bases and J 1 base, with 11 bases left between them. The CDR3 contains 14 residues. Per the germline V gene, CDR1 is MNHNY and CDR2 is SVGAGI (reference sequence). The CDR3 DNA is TGTGCCAGCAGTGAGGACTCGGGGAACACTGAAGCTTTCTTT. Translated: CASSEDSGNTEAFF.

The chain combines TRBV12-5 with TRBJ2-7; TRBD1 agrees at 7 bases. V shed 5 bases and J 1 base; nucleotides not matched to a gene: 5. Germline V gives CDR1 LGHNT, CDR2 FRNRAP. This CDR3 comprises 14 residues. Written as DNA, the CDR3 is TGTGCTAGTGGTCCAGGGGGTAGGTCCTACGAGCAGTACTTC. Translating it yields CASGPGGRSYEQYF.

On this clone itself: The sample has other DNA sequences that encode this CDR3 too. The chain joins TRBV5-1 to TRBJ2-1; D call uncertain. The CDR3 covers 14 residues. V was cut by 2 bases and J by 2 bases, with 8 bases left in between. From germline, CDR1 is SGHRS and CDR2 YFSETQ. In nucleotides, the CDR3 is TGCGCCAGCAGCTTAGGCGGTGCCTACAATGAGCAGTTCTTC. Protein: CASSLGGAYNEQFF.

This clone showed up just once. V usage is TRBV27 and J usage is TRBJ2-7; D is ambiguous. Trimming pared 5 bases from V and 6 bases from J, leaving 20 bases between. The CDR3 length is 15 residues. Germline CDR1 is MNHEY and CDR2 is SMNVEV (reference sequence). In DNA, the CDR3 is TGTGCCAGCAGTCAATCACCCGGGTCCCTCTCCGAGCAGTACTTC. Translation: CASSQSPGSLSEQYF.

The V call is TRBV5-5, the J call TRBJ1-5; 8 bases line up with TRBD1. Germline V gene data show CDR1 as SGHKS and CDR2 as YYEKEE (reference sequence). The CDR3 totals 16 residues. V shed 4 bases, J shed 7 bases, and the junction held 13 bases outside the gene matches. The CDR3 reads CASSPGQGNLGQPQHF. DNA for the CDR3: TGTGCCAGCAGCCCTGGACAGGGTAATCTAGGACAGCCCCAGCATTTT.

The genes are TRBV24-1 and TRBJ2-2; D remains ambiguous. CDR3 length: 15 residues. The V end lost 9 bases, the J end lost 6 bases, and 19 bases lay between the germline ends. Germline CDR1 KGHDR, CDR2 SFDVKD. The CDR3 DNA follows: TGTGCCACCTCCCCCAGATTGAGTGGGCCCGGGGAGCTGTTTTTT. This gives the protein CATSPRLSGPGELFF.

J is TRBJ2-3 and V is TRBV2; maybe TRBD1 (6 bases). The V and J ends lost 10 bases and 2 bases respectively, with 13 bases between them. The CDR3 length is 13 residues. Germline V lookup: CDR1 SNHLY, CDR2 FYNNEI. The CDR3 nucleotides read TGTGCCACCCCCGGACAGACCACAGATACGCAGTATTTT. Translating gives CATPGQTTDTQYF.

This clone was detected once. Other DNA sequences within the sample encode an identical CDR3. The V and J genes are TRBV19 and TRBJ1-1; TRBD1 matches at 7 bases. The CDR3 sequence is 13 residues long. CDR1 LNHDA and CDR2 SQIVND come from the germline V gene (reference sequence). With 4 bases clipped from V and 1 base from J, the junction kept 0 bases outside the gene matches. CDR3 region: CASSRTGNTEAFF. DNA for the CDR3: TGTGCCAGTAGTAGGACAGGGAACACTGAAGCTTTCTTT. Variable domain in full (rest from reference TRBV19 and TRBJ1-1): DGGITQSPKYLFRKEGQNVTLSCEQNLNHDAMYWYRQDPGQGLRLIYYSQIVNDFQKGDIAEGYSVSREKKESFPLTVTSAQKNPTAFYLCASSRTGNTEAFFGQGTRLTVV.

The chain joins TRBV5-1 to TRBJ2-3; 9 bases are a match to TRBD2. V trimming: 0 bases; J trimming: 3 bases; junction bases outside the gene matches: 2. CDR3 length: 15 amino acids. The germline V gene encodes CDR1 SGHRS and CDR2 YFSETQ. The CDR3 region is CASSLVTSGTDTQYF. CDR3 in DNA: TGCGCCAGCAGCTTGGTGACTAGCGGAACAGATACGCAGTATTTT. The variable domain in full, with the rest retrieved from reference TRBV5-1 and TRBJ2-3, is KAGVTQTPRYLIKTRGQQVTLSCSPISGHRSVSWYQQTPGQGLQFLFEYFSETQRNKGNFPGRFSGRQFSNSRSEMNVSTLELGDSALYLCASSLVTSGTDTQYFGPGTRLTVL.